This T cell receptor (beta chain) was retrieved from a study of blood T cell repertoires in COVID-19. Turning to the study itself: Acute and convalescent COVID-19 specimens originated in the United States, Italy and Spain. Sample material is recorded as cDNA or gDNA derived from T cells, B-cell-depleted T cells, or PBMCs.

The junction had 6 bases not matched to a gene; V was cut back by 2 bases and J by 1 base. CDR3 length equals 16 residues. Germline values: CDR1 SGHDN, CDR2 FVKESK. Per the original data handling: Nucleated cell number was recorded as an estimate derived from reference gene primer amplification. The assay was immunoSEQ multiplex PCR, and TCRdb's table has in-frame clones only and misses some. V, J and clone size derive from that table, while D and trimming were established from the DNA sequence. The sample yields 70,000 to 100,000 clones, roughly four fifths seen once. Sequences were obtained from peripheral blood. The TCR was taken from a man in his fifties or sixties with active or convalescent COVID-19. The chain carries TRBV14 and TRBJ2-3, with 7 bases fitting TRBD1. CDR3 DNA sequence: TGTGCCAGCAGCCAAATGACAGGGCTAGGCACAGATACGCAGTATTTT. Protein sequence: CASSQMTGLGTDTQYF.